Shown below are 25 T cell receptor beta chains from a single sample sequenced in a study of human T cells and chemical hapten exposure. This sample's time point: pre-sensitization, week 0. Treatment reported: therapeutic diphenylcyclopropenone sensitization with weekly scalp DPC. TCRdb recomputed calls from the RACE reads with MiXCR, one row per CDR3 protein. The sample has over 300,000 distinct CDR3 sequences; roughly 5.3% are singletons. This material consisted of whole blood, taken in connection with sensitization to the hapten diphenylcyclopropenone (DPC). These receptor sequences come from a woman aged 45-65 years with alopecia areata. Some clones in this sample may be carry-over from other donors' samples.

This rearrangement joins TRBV4-2 to TRBJ2-1, with 12 positions matching TRBD2. CDR1 and CDR2 from the germline V gene are LGHNA and YNFKEQ. V lost 4 bases, J lost 6 bases, and 13 bases stayed unmatched. This CDR3 contains 18 residues. This CDR3 is CASSLPGLAGGPGNEQFF. The DNA of the CDR3 is TGTGCCAGCAGCCTGCCCGGGCTAGCGGGAGGGCCAGGCAATGAGCAGTTCTTC.

This clonotype was seen more than once but under ten times. This rearrangement joins TRBV12-3 or TRBV12-4 to TRBJ1-5; D gene ambiguous. The CDR3 spans 14 residues. V lost 3 bases and J lost 0, with 6 bases in between. The CDR3 nucleotides are TGTGCCAGCAGTTTTGGGTATAGCAATCAGCCCCAGCATTTT. Translation gives CASSFGYSNQPQHF.

The table lists this clonotype with many counts. This chain joins TRBV6-6 and TRBJ1-1, with D perhaps matching TRBD1 (5 bases). Trimming stripped 5 bases from V and 8 bases from J, with 12 bases between. CDR3 length: 12 amino acids. In germline, CDR1 is MNHNY, CDR2 SVGAGI (reference sequence). The chain's CDR3 is CASSLEDREAFF. CDR3 in DNA: TGTGCCAGCAGTCTTGAAGACAGAGAAGCTTTCTTT.

This chain links TRBV2 with TRBJ2-3; D is uncertain. Germline V gene data show CDR1 as SNHLY and CDR2 as FYNNEI. V was clipped by 0 bases and J by 6 bases, with 4 bases between them. The CDR3 length is 12 residues. CDR3 sequence (DNA): TGTGCCAGCAGTGAAGCGAGGGATACGCAGTATTTT. Amino acid sequence: CASSEARDTQYF. Looking up the rest from reference TRBV2 and TRBJ2-3 gives the full variable domain: EPEVTQTPSHQVTQMGQEVILRCVPISNHLYFYWYRQILGQKVEFLVSFYNNEISEKSEIFDDQFSVERPDGSNFTLKIRSTKLEDSAMYFCASSEARDTQYFGPGTRLTVL.

This clonotype came up a few times. This chain links TRBV7-8 with TRBJ1-1; D gene unclear. The germline CDR1 and CDR2 sequences are SGHVS and FQNEAQ. The CDR3 is 14 residues long. Trimming took off 2 bases at V and 6 bases at J, with 13 bases between the two ends. DNA of the CDR3: TGTGCCAGCAGCTTACCTGGGAGGGCTCCTGAAGCTTTCTTT. This sequence encodes CASSLPGRAPEAFF. Looking up the rest from reference TRBV7-8 and TRBJ1-1 gives the full variable domain: GAGVSQSPRYKVAKRGQDVALRCDPISGHVSLFWYQQALGQGPEFLTYFQNEAQLDKSGLPSDRFFAERPEGSVSTLKIQRTQQEDSAVYLCASSLPGRAPEAFFGQGTRLTVV.

This clonotype was detected ten times or more. The chain combines TRBV29-1 with TRBJ2-7; TRBD2 aligns across 7 bases. V was clipped by 4 bases and J by 4 bases; unmatched bases: 10. This CDR3 has 14 residues. The germline CDR1 and CDR2 sequences are SQVTM and ANQGSEA. The CDR3, as DNA: TGCAGCGTTGGTAGGAGCGGGATCAAATACGAGCAGTACTTC. It specifies CSVGRSGIKYEQYF.

This clonotype came up many times. This sequence joins TRBV28 and TRBJ1-5; TRBD1 matches 9 bases. The CDR3 spans 16 residues. The junction had 14 bases not matched to a gene; V was cut back by 5 bases and J by 9 bases. CDR1 is MDHEN and CDR2 is SYDVKM in the germline V gene. The CDR3 here is CASSPPGTGRPLPQHF. CDR3 nucleotide sequence: TGTGCCAGCAGTCCTCCCGGGACAGGGAGGCCACTGCCCCAGCATTTT.

To note about this clonotype: Possible read error: a much larger clone is one base away. The V gene is TRBV2, the J gene TRBJ1-1; D unclear. The CDR3 sequence is 13 residues long. Germline CDR1 is SNHLY and CDR2 is FYNNEI. Trimming took off 2 bases at V and 1 base at J, with 5 bases between the two ends. CDR3 protein: CASSEQKNTEAFF. CDR3 bases: TGTGCCAGCAGTGAACAGAAGAACACTGAAGCTTTCTTT.

At least ten counts were recorded for this clonotype. The CDR3 bases are TGTGCCAGCAGCGCCTTCAGATACACTGAAGCTTTCTTT. Translating gives CASSAFRYTEAFF. This chain links TRBV2 with TRBJ1-1, with D unclear. Per the germline V gene, CDR1 is SNHLY and CDR2 is FYNNEI. The CDR3 totals 13 residues. Between the trimmed V and J ends, which lost 6 bases and 3 bases, there was a span of 11 bases.

A single count supports this clonotype. This chain joins TRBV3-1 and TRBJ1-3; D uncertain. Trimming took off 4 bases at V and 0 bases at J, with 10 bases between the two ends. Per germline, CDR1 LGHDT and CDR2 YNNKEL (reference sequence). CDR3 length equals 15 residues. CDR3 region: CASSRNSFSGNTIYF. CDR3 nucleotide sequence: TGTGCCAGCAGCCGAAACAGCTTCTCTGGAAACACCATATATTTT. Using reference TRBV3-1 and TRBJ1-3 for the parts outside the CDR3, the full variable domain is DTAVSQTPKYLVTQMGNDKSIKCEQNLGHDTMYWYKQDSKKFLKIMFSYNNKELIINETVPNRFSPKSPDKAHLNLHINSLELGDSAVYFCASSRNSFSGNTIYFGEGSWLTVV.

This clonotype showed up just a few times. The CDR3 DNA sequence: TGCAGCGTTACGGGGGCAGAGCAGTACTTC. It specifies CSVTGAEQYF. The chain links TRBV29-1 to TRBJ2-5; D may be TRBD1 or TRBD2 (6 bases each). Between the trimmed V and J ends, which lost 5 bases and 11 bases, there was a span of 12 bases. Germline values: CDR1 SQVTM, CDR2 ANQGSEA. The CDR3 runs to 10 residues. Variable domain in full (rest from reference TRBV29-1 and TRBJ2-5): SAVISQKPSRDICQRGTSLTIQCQVDSQVTMMFWYRQQPGQSLTLIATANQGSEATYESGFVIDKFPISRPNLTFSTLTVSNMSPEDSSIYLCSVTGAEQYFGPGTRLLVL.

This clonotype was counted at least ten times. The rearrangement links TRBV25-1 to TRBJ1-1; D possibly corresponds to TRBD1 (6 bases). Germline V gives CDR1 MGHDK, CDR2 SYGVNS. This CDR3 comprises 14 residues. The V end was cut by 3 bases, the J end by 2 bases, with 10 bases between. CDR3 protein: CASSDNRDNTEAFF. The CDR3 region has the DNA TGTGCCAGCAGTGATAACAGGGACAACACTGAAGCTTTCTTT.

This clonotype came up a few times. The chain has TRBV6-5 and TRBJ2-7; 8 nucleotides agree with TRBD1. Trimming removed 6 bases from V and 2 bases from J; junction bases left unmatched: 6. The CDR3 length is 14 residues. From germline, CDR1 is MNHEY and CDR2 SVGAGI. The CDR3 region has the DNA TGTGCCAGCAGAATCGGACAGGGTACCTACGAGCAGTACTTC. It codes for CASRIGQGTYEQYF.

This sequence joins TRBV27 and TRBJ2-3; 10 bases line up with TRBD2. CDR1 is MNHEY, CDR2 SMNVEV, per germline (reference sequence). Germline trimming cut 2 bases from V and 0 bases from J; bases unmatched to any gene: 2. This CDR3 is 16 amino acids long. The CDR3 DNA sequence: TGTGCCAGCAGTTTAGGGACTAGCGTTAGCACAGATACGCAGTATTTT. Its protein product is CASSLGTSVSTDTQYF.

This clonotype was recorded a few times. V gene TRBV20-1 combines with J gene TRBJ1-2; 7 nucleotides match TRBD1. There are 12 residues in the CDR3. V was pared by 7 bases and J by 2 bases, with 4 bases of the junction left unmatched. CDR1 and CDR2 (germline): DFQATT, SNEGSKA (reference sequence). DNA of the CDR3: TGCAGTGGTCGACAGGGAAACTATGGCTACACCTTC. It translates to CSGRQGNYGYTF.

This clonotype was observed many times. This rearrangement joins TRBV20-1 to TRBJ2-2; D is uncertain. Per the germline V gene, CDR1 is DFQATT and CDR2 is SNEGSKA (reference sequence). CDR3 length: 14 amino acids. Trimming cost V 1 base and J 1 base, with 7 bases left between them. The CDR3 bases are TGCAGTGCTAGAGTCGTGGTGAACACCGGGGAGCTGTTTTTT. Its protein is CSARVVVNTGELFF.

Only a few counts were recorded for this clonotype. CDR3 protein: CSAPRVRERTQYF. The CDR3 DNA reads as TGCAGTGCCCCCAGAGTGCGGGAACGTACGCAGTATTTT. The chain recombines TRBV20-1 with TRBJ2-3, with TRBD2 as a possible D gene (6 bases). The ends were cut back, 6 bases at V and 8 bases at J, with 18 bases in the middle. The CDR3 loop spans 13 amino acids. Germline V CDR1 and CDR2: DFQATT, SNEGSKA (reference sequence).

At least ten counts were recorded for this clonotype. The chain couples TRBV5-5 to TRBJ1-5; a possible D gene is TRBD1 (5 bases). This CDR3 comprises 15 residues. The germline gives CDR1 SGHKS, CDR2 YYEKEE (reference sequence). The ends were cut back, 4 bases at V and 4 bases at J, with 15 bases in the middle. CDR3 coding DNA: TGTGCCAGCAGCGCCGGGCAGGGAGGTAATCAGCCCCAGCATTTT. Protein sequence: CASSAGQGGNQPQHF.

This clonotype was found many times. This rearrangement joins TRBV28 to TRBJ1-1, with D unclear. V was cut by 3 bases and J by 5 bases, with 13 bases left in between. CDR3 length: 14 residues. Per the germline V gene, CDR1 is MDHEN and CDR2 is SYDVKM. The CDR3 loop reads CASSFYETRTEAFF. The CDR3, as DNA: TGTGCCAGCAGTTTTTACGAGACTCGGACTGAAGCTTTCTTT.

This clonotype appeared many times. The chain is built from TRBV29-1 and TRBJ1-1; D is ambiguous. V lost 3 bases and J lost 1, with 3 bases in between. This CDR3 region has 11 residues. The germline V gene encodes CDR1 SQVTM and CDR2 ANQGSEA. CDR3 sequence reads: CSVDTNTEAFF. The CDR3 DNA reads as TGCAGCGTTGACACGAACACTGAAGCTTTCTTT.

This clonotype was detected ten times or more. The rearrangement joins TRBV28 to TRBJ1-3, with TRBD1 matching over 10 bases. The germline V gene encodes CDR1 MDHEN and CDR2 SYDVKM. The CDR3 extends over 17 amino acids. Trimming at V came to 3 bases and at J to 8 bases, leaving 13 bases not matched to a gene. The CDR3 DNA sequence: TGTGCCAGCAGTTTTTGGCGCGGACAGGGGGAAGAAGACACCATATATTTT. Translation gives CASSFWRGQGEEDTIYF.

This clonotype was recorded a few times. The chain is built from TRBV7-9 and TRBJ1-2; 7 nucleotides line up with TRBD1. The V gene end was trimmed by 5 bases and the J gene end by 8 bases; junction bases not matched to a gene: 5. CDR1 SEHNR and CDR2 FQNEAQ come from the germline V gene (reference sequence). CDR3 length: 12 residues. CDR3 residues: CASSPMTGGYTF. The CDR3 nucleotides read TGTGCCAGCAGCCCGATGACAGGGGGCTACACCTTC. The full variable domain, completed using reference TRBV7-9 and TRBJ1-2, is DTGVSQNPRHKITKRGQNVTFRCDPISEHNRLYWYRQTLGQGPEFLTYFQNEAQLEKSRLLSDRFSAERPKGSFSTLEIQRTEQGDSAMYLCASSPMTGGYTFGSGTRLTVV.

A single count supports this clonotype. The chain is built from TRBV6-2 or TRBV6-3 and TRBJ1-5; D is undetermined. In germline, CDR1 is MNHEY, CDR2 SVGEGT. Trimming cost V 0 bases and J 2 bases, with 17 bases left between them. The CDR3 contains 18 residues. CDR3: CASSYSKELPHRNQPQHF. The CDR3 coding sequence is TGTGCCAGCAGTTACTCGAAAGAATTACCTCATCGCAATCAGCCCCAGCATTTT.

At least ten counts were recorded for this clonotype. The V and J genes are TRBV7-9 and TRBJ2-7; D may be TRBD1 (6 bases). V lost 3 bases and J lost 2, with 14 bases in between. Germline V gene lookup returns CDR1 SEHNR and CDR2 FQNEAQ (reference sequence). The CDR3 totals 15 residues. CDR3 DNA sequence: TGTGCCAGCAGCTTCCTGACAGGTACCGCCTACGAGCAGTACTTC. This encodes CASSFLTGTAYEQYF.

This chain connects TRBV5-6 to TRBJ1-2, with 10 bases fitting TRBD1. The CDR3 is made up of 15 amino acids. V lost 3 bases and J lost 4; bases outside the gene matches: 6. The germline gives CDR1 SGHDT, CDR2 YYEEEE. The CDR3 loop reads CASSYRDRGGYGYTF. The CDR3 nucleotides read TGTGCCAGCAGCTACCGGGACAGGGGAGGCTATGGCTACACCTTC. Full variable domain (rest looked up from reference TRBV5-6 and TRBJ1-2): DAGVTQSPTHLIKTRGQQVTLRCSPKSGHDTVSWYQQALGQGPQFIFQYYEEEERQRGNFPDRFSGHQFPNYSSELNVNALLLGDSALYLCASSYRDRGGYGYTFGSGTRLTVV.